A selection of T cell receptor beta chains follows, all from one sample in a study of cytomegalovirus exposure and HLA in healthy donors. Sequenced by immunoSEQ multiplex PCR; TCRdb stores in-frame clones only, minus some. Among 220,000 or so clones listed, about 75% were seen once. The specimen sequenced was PBMCs. All receptors come from a woman in her twenties or thirties in good health and CMV-seronegative. CDR3s include the opening cysteine and the closing phenylalanine or tryptophan.

V gene,J gene,CDR3 protein
TRBV5-4,TRBJ1-1,CASSLFSGIGEAFF
TRBV27,TRBJ2-2,CASSYGGTGELFF
TRBV6-5,TRBJ1-5,CASSLGGGNNQPQHF
TRBV11-3,TRBJ1-1,CASSLGQENTEAFF
TRBV19,TRBJ1-1,CASSPSQGMNTEAFF
TRBV7-6,TRBJ1-6,CASSQVVGQPNSPLHF
TRBV5-4,TRBJ2-1,CASSLTVNEQFF
TRBV19,TRBJ1-5,CASSSGTYSNQPQHF
TRBV18,TRBJ1-2,CASSPPTGASGYTF
TRBV29-1,TRBJ1-1,CSVGGGNTEAFF
TRBV4-1,TRBJ1-1,CASSQQPDSVAMNTEAFF
TRBV29-1,TRBJ1-6,CSVAGQSEVSSYNSPLHF
TRBV11-3,TRBJ2-5,CASRDVASQETQYF
TRBV5-1,TRBJ1-2,CASSLENSNYGYTF
TRBV14,TRBJ2-7,CASSQDYRGYEQYF
TRBV30,TRBJ2-1,CAWTPGLAGWGEQFF
TRBV6-1,TRBJ2-1,CASRRDTGGMDEQFF
TRBV10-3,TRBJ1-2,CAISEGAGSNYGYTF
TRBV9,TRBJ2-2,CASSVRGETNTGELFF
TRBV23-1,TRBJ2-4,CASSQWRYRGLAKNIQYF
TRBV7-9,TRBJ2-7,CASSTGSAEQYF
TRBV27,TRBJ2-6,CASGLALLSGANVLTF
TRBV6-5,TRBJ1-5,CASTRDRAQPQHF
TRBV6-1,TRBJ2-1,CASSEALMELSYNEQFF
TRBV6-1,TRBJ2-5,CASSELAGGQETQYF
TRBV9,TRBJ2-2,CASSVGGGGAVTGELFF
TRBV7-2,TRBJ2-1,CASSLARYSYNEQFF
TRBV14,TRBJ2-7,CASSPSGTGGFSEQYF
TRBV19,-,CASSIGGANYEQYF
TRBV30,TRBJ1-2,CAWSDRISNYGYSF
TRBV5-4,TRBJ1-4,CASSRTGNEKLFF
TRBV4-1,TRBJ2-3,CASSQITRDTQYF
TRBV6-5,TRBJ1-1,CASSGDAADAEAFF
TRBV5-6,TRBJ1-2,CASSAGQGAGYGYTF
TRBV7-2,TRBJ2-1,CASSLSWGQLNEQFF
TRBV7-2,TRBJ2-2,CVSRPPTGGRELFF